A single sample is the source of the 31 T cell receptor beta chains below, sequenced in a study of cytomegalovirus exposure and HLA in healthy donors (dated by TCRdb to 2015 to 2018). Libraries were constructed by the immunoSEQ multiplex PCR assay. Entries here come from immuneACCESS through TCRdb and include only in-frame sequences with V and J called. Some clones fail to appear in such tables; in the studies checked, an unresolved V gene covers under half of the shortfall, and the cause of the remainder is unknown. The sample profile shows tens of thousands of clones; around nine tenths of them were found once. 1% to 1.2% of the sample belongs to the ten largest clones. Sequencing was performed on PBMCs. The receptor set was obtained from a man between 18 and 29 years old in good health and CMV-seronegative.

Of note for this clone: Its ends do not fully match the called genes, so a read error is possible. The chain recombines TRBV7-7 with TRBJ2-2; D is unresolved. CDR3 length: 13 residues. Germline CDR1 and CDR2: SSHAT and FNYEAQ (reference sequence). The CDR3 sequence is CASSLDGSGELFF. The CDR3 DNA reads TGTGCTAGCAGCTTAGACGGGTCTGGGGAGCTGTTTTTT.

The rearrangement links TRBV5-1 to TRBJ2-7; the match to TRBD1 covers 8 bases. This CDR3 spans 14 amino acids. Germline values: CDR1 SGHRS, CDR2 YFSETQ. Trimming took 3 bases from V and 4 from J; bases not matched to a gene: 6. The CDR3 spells CASSSTQGAYEQYF. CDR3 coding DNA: TGCGCCAGCAGCTCCACGCAGGGGGCATACGAGCAGTACTTC.

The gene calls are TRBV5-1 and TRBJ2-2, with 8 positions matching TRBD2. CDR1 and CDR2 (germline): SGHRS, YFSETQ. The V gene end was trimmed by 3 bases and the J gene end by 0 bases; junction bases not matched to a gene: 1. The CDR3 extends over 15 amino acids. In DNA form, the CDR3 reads TGCGCCAGCAGCTGGGGACTAGCGAACACCGGGGAGCTGTTTTTT. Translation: CASSWGLANTGELFF.

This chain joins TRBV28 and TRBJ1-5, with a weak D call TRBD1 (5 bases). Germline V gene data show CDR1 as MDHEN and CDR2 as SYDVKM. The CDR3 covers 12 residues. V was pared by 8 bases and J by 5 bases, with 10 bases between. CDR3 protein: CASGQTDQPQHF. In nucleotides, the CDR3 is TGTGCCAGCGGGCAGACAGATCAGCCCCAGCATTTT.

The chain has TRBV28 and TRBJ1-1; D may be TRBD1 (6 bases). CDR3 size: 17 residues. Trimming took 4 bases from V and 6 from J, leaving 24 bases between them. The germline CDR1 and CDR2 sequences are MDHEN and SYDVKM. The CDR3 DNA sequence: TGTGCCAGCAGTTCCGAACCCCCTACAGGGTCGAGACCTGAAGCTTTCTTT. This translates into CASSSEPPTGSRPEAFF.

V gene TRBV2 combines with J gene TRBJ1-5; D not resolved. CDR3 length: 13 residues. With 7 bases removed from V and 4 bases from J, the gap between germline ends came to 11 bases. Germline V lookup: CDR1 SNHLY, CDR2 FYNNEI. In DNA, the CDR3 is TGTGCCAGCACCGCGTTGCGGAATCAGCCCCAGCATTTT. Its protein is CASTALRNQPQHF.

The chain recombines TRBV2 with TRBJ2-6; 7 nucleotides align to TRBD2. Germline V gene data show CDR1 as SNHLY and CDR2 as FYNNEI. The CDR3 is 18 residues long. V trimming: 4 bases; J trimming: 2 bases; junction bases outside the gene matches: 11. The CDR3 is CASSGFGGGTTGANVLTF. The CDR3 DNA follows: TGTGCCAGCAGTGGGTTTGGGGGGGGGACCACTGGGGCCAACGTCCTGACTTTC.

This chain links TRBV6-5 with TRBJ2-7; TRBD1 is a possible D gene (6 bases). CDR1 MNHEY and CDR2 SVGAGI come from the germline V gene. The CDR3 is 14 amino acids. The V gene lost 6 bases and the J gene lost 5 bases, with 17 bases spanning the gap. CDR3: CASSRTATVDEQYF. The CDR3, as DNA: TGTGCCAGCAGCCGGACAGCGACTGTCGACGAGCAGTACTTC.

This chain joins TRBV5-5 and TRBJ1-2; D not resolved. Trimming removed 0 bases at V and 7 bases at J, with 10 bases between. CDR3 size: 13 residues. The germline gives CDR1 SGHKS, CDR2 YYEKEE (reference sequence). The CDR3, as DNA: TGTGCCAGCAGCTTGGAGGAGTCGCGTGGCTACACCTTC. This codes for CASSLEESRGYTF. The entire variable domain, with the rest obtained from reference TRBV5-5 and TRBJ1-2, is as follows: DAGVTQSPTHLIKTRGQQVTLRCSPISGHKSVSWYQQVLGQGPQFIFQYYEKEERGRGNFPDRFSARQFPNYSSELNVNALLLGDSALYLCASSLEESRGYTFGSGTRLTVV.

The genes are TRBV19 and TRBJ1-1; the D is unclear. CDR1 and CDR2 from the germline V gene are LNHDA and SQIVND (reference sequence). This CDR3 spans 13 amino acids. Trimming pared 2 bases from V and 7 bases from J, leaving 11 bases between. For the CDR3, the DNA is TGTGCCAGTAGTATAATGGGTTCGGGTGAAGCTTTCTTT. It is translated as CASSIMGSGEAFF. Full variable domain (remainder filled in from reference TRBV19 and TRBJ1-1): DGGITQSPKYLFRKEGQNVTLSCEQNLNHDAMYWYRQDPGQGLRLIYYSQIVNDFQKGDIAEGYSVSREKKESFPLTVTSAQKNPTAFYLCASSIMGSGEAFFGQGTRLTVV.

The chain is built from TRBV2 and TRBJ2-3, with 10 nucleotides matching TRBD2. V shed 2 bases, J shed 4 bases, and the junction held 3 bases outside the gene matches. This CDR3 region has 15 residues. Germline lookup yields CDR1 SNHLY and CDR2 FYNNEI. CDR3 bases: TGTGCCAGCAGTGAAAGCGGGAGGGGTGCAGATACGCAGTATTTT. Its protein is CASSESGRGADTQYF.

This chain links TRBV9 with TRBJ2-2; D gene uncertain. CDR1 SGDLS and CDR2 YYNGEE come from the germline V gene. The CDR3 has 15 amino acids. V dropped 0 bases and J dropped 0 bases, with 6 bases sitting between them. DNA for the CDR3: TGTGCCAGCAGCGTAGGAGGTGCGAACACCGGGGAGCTGTTTTTT. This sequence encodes CASSVGGANTGELFF.

Here the CDR3 reads CASSLGSGSTDTQYF. CDR3 sequence (DNA): TGTGCCAGCAGCTTGGGTAGCGGGAGCACAGATACGCAGTATTTT. The chain has TRBV5-5 and TRBJ2-3, with TRBD2 identical over 7 bases. Per germline, CDR1 SGHKS and CDR2 YYEKEE (reference sequence). The CDR3 consists of 15 residues. Losses at the gene ends were 0 bases for V and 0 bases for J; bases not matched to a gene: 1.

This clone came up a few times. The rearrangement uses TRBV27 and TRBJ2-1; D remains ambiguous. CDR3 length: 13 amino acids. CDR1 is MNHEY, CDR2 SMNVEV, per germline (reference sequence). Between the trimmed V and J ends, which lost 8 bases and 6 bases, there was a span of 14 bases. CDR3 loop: CASGLLSFNEQFF. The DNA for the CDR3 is TGTGCCAGCGGTCTATTATCTTTCAATGAGCAGTTCTTC.

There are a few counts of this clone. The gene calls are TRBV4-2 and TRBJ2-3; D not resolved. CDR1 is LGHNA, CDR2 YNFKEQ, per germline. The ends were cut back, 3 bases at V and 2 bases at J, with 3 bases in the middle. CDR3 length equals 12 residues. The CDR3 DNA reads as TGTGCCAGCAGCCAGTACACAGATACGCAGTATTTT. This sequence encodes CASSQYTDTQYF.

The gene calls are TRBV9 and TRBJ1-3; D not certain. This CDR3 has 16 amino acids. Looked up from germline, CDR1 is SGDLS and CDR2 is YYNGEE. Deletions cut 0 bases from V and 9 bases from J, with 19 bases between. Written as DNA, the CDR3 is TGTGCCAGCAGCGTAGCTCAGACTGCGGCGGAGGGCACCATATATTTT. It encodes CASSVAQTAAEGTIYF.

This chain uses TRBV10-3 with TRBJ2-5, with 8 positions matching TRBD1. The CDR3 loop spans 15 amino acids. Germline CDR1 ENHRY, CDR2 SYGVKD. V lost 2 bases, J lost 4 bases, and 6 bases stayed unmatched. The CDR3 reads CAISEGQGWGETQYF. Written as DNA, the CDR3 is TGTGCCATCAGTGAGGGACAGGGTTGGGGAGAGACCCAGTACTTC.

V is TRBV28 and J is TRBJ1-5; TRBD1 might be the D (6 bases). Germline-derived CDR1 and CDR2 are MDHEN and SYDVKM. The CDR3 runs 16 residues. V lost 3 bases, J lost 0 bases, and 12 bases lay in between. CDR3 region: CASSFRTDLSNQPQHF. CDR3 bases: TGTGCCAGCAGTTTCCGGACAGACCTTAGCAATCAGCCCCAGCATTTT.

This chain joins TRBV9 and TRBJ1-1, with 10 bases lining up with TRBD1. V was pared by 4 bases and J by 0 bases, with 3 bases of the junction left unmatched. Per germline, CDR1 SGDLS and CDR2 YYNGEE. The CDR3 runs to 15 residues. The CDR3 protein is CASSKTGGMNTEAFF. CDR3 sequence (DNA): TGTGCCAGCAGCAAGACAGGGGGCATGAACACTGAAGCTTTCTTT.

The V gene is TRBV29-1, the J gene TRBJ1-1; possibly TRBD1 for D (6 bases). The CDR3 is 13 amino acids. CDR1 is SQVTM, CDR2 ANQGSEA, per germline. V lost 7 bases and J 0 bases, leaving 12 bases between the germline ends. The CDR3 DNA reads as TGCAGCGCTCGAGGGGGTCTGAACACTGAAGCTTTCTTT. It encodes CSARGGLNTEAFF.

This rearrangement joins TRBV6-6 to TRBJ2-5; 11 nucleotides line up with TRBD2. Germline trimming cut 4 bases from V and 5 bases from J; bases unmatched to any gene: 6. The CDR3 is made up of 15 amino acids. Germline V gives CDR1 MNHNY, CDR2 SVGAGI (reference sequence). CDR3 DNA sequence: TGTGCCAGCAGTTTACTAGCGGGAGAGGAGGAGACCCAGTACTTC. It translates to CASSLLAGEEETQYF.

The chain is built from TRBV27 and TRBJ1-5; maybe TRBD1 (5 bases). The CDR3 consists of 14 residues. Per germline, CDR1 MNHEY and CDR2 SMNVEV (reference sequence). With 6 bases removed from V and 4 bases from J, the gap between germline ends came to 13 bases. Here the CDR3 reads CASSRGAGNQPQHF. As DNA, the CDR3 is TGTGCCAGCAGCCGTGGGGCGGGAAATCAGCCCCAGCATTTT.

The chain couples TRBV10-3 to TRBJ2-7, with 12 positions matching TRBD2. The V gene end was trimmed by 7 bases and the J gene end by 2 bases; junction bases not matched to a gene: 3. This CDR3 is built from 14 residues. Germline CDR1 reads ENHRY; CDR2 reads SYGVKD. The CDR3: CAITRTSGAYEQYF. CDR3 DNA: TGTGCCATCACCCGGACTAGCGGGGCCTACGAGCAGTACTTC.

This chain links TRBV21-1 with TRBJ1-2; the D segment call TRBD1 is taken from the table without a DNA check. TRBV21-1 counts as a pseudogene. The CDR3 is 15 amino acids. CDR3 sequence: CASSNDGQGAGGYTF. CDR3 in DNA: TGTGCCAGCAGCAACGACGGACAGGGGGCTGGTGGCTACACCTTC.

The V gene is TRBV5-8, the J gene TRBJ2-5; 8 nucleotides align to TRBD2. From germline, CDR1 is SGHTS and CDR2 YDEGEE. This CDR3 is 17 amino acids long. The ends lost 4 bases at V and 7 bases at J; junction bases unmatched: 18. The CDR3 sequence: CASSTDTERELTVTQYF. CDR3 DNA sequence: TGTGCCAGCAGCACGGACACAGAGCGGGAGTTGACGGTGACCCAGTACTTC. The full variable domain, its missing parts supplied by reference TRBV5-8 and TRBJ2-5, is EAGVTQSPTHLIKTRGQQATLRCSPISGHTSVYWYQQALGLGLQFLLWYDEGEERNRGNFPPRFSGRQFPNYSSELNVNALELEDSALYLCASSTDTERELTVTQYFGPGTRLLVL.

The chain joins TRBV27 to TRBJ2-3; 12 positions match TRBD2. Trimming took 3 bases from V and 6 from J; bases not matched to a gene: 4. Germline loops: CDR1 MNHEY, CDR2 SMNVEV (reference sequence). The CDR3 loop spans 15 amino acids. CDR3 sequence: CASSLTSGRFDTQYF. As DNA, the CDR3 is TGTGCCAGCAGTTTGACTAGCGGGAGATTCGATACGCAGTATTTT.

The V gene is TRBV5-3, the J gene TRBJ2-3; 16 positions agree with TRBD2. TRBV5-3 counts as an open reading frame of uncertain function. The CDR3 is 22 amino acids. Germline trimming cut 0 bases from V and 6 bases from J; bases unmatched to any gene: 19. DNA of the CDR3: TGTGCCAGAAGCTTGGCGCAAGGGACTAGCGGGAGGGTATATGGGACGAGGGATACGCAGTATTTT. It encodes CARSLAQGTSGRVYGTRDTQYF.

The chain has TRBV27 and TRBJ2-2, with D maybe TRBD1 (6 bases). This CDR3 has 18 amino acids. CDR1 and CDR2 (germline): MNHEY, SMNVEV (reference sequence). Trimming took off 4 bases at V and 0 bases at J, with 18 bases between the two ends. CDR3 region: CASSSFDRRTANTGELFF. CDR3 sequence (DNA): TGTGCCAGCAGTTCCTTCGACCGAAGGACAGCGAACACCGGGGAGCTGTTTTTT.

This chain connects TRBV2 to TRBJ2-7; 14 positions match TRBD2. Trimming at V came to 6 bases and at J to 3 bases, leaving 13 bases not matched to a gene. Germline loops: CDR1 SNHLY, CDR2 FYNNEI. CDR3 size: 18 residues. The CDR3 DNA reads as TGTGCCAGCAGGTGGACAGGGCTGGGACTAGCGGGGGACTACGAGCAGTACTTC. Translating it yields CASRWTGLGLAGDYEQYF. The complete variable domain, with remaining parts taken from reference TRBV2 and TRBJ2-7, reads EPEVTQTPSHQVTQMGQEVILRCVPISNHLYFYWYRQILGQKVEFLVSFYNNEISEKSEIFDDQFSVERPDGSNFTLKIRSTKLEDSAMYFCASRWTGLGLAGDYEQYFGPGTRLTVT.

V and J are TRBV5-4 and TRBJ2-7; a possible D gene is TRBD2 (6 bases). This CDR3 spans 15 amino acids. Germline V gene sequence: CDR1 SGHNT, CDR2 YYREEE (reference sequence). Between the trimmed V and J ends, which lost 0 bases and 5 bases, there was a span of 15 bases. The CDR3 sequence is CASSLGGLPTNEQYF. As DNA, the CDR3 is TGTGCCAGCAGCTTGGGGGGACTTCCGACCAACGAGCAGTACTTC.

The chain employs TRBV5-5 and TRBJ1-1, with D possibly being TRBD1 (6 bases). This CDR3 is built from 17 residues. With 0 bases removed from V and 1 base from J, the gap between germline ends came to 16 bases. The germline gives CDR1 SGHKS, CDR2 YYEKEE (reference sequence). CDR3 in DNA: TGTGCCAGCAGCTTGGGAATTCCGGGACACGGGAACACTGAAGCTTTCTTT. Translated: CASSLGIPGHGNTEAFF.